These 5 T cell receptor beta chains came from one sample sequenced in a study of long-term antiretroviral therapy in people with HIV. The authors ran the immunoSEQ assay, v3.0, at survey level. The method was immunoSEQ multiplex PCR; TCRdb's version includes in-frame clones alone and lacks a portion of them. The sample includes around 33,000 clones, roughly 80% seen only once; the top ten take 6.5% to 9.5%. The material sequenced was unsorted PBMCs, taken 0.4 years before starting antiretroviral therapy. The receptors derive from a man aged 18 to 29 with HIV.

V usage is TRBV7-9 and J usage is TRBJ1-2, with D unclear. CDR1 and CDR2 from the germline V gene are SEHNR and FQNEAQ (reference sequence). This CDR3 is built from 15 residues. The ends were cut back, 1 base at V and 0 bases at J, with 9 bases in the middle. Here the CDR3 reads CASSLGRSSNYGYTF. The CDR3 bases are TGTGCCAGCAGCTTAGGTCGGTCTTCTAACTATGGCTACACCTTC.

The chain joins TRBV7-2 to TRBJ1-5; TRBD1 aligns across 9 bases. CDR1 SGHTA and CDR2 FQGNSA come from the germline V gene. With 8 bases clipped from V and 5 bases from J, the junction kept 7 bases outside the gene matches. CDR3 size: 14 residues. CDR3 loop: CASGSGQGYQPQHF. In nucleotides, the CDR3 is TGTGCCAGCGGATCGGGACAGGGTTATCAGCCCCAGCATTTT.

V usage is TRBV7-9 and J usage is TRBJ1-1, with TRBD1 identical over 9 bases. Germline V CDR1 and CDR2: SEHNR, FQNEAQ (reference sequence). V was clipped by 5 bases and J by 4 bases; unmatched bases: 8. The CDR3 length is 15 residues. Here the CDR3 DNA reads TGTGCCAGCAGCCCCCGGACAGGGGTATTCACTGAAGCTTTCTTT. Its translation: CASSPRTGVFTEAFF. Supplemented by reference TRBV7-9 and TRBJ1-1, the full variable domain reads DTGVSQNPRHKITKRGQNVTFRCDPISEHNRLYWYRQTLGQGPEFLTYFQNEAQLEKSRLLSDRFSAERPKGSFSTLEIQRTEQGDSAMYLCASSPRTGVFTEAFFGQGTRLTVV.

This clone occurred once. The rearrangement joins TRBV27 to TRBJ2-7, with 9 bases that match TRBD2. Germline V lookup: CDR1 MNHEY, CDR2 SMNVEV (reference sequence). The CDR3 has 16 amino acids. V shed 6 bases and J 4 bases; nucleotides not matched to a gene: 13. The CDR3 DNA reads TGTGCCAGCAGCACCGGGACTAGCCAACTCACATACGAGCAGTACTTC. Translating gives CASSTGTSQLTYEQYF.

This chain uses TRBV2 with TRBJ2-5, with TRBD2 matching over 13 bases. J was trimmed by 5 bases and V by 8 bases; bases with no gene match: 8. CDR3 length equals 15 residues. Per the germline V gene, CDR1 is SNHLY and CDR2 is FYNNEI. In DNA form, the CDR3 reads TGTGCCAGCGGGGGACTAGCGGGGCCTCTGGAGACCCAGTACTTC. Translating it yields CASGGLAGPLETQYF.